This T cell receptor (beta chain) was recorded in a study of CD8+ T cells in alopecia areata. Extracted from the samples, RNA was reverse transcribed into cDNA to serve as the sequencing template. Generated by immunoSEQ multiplex PCR, the TCRdb table keeps only in-frame clones and is missing some. The sample lists about 56,000 clones; around 96% were seen once. The CDR3 totals 15 residues. Losses at the gene ends were 5 bases for V and 3 bases for J; bases not matched to a gene: 8. The germline V gene has CDR1 SEHNR and CDR2 FQNEAQ (reference sequence). This sequence joins TRBV7-9 and TRBJ2-7; 9 nucleotides line up with TRBD1. This receptor was taken from a human donor with alopecia areata. Source: CD8+ T cells sorted from blood, taken at week 0. The CDR3 coding sequence is TGTGCCAGCAGCATATCCGGGACAGGGAACTACGAGCAGTACTTC. Protein: CASSISGTGNYEQYF.